Listed below are T cell receptor beta chains from one sample, sequenced in a study of shared clonotypes between healthy human individuals. Some clones are missing from TCRdb's copy, which holds only in-frame ones; the method was immunoSEQ multiplex PCR. The sample has over 2,000,000 clones; around 95% are singletons. The specimen was naive CD8+ T cells from PBMCs. All receptors derive from a man between 18 and 35 years old in good health. Some clones in this sample may be carry-over from other donors' samples. The CDR3 runs from the conserved cysteine through the conserved F or W. D genes are given only for firm matches. The listing skips clone size in some rows; elsewhere it reads once, few, many or a size class.

J | D | size | V | CDR3 | DNA
TRBJ1-5 | NA | NA | TRBV4-1 | CASSQVLGQPQHF | TGCGCCAGCAGCCAAGTCTTGGGTCAGCCCCAGCATTTT
TRBJ2-7 | TRBD1 | NA | TRBV5-5 | CASSPWRTGDHMVQYF | TGTGCCAGCAGCCCTTGGCGGACAGGGGACCATATGGTGCAGTACTTC
TRBJ2-7 | NA | once | TRBV10-2 | CASSEFRLAGDEQYF | TGCGCCAGCAGTGAGTTTCGGCTTGCCGGAGACGAGCAGTACTTC
TRBJ2-2 | TRBD2 | NA | TRBV7-3 | CASSPRTSGIPGELFF | TGTGCCAGCAGCCCACGGACTAGCGGAATCCCCGGGGAGCTGTTTTTT
TRBJ1-1 | NA | NA | TRBV10-2 | CASRAVNTEAFF | TGCGCCAGCAGAGCCGTGAACACTGAAGCTTTCTTT
TRBJ2-1 | NA | NA | TRBV5-1 | CASSSYDQPFSYNEQFF | TGCGCCAGCAGCTCTTACGACCAGCCTTTCTCCTACAATGAGCAGTTCTTC
TRBJ2-1 | NA | NA | TRBV28 | CASTPLRPSANNEQFF | TGTGCCAGCACCCCACTCCGGCCTAGCGCAAACAATGAGCAGTTCTTC
TRBJ1-4 | NA | NA | TRBV9 | CASSPNDLLGGKLFF | TGTGCCAGCAGCCCGAACGACCTACTAGGAGGGAAACTGTTTTTT
TRBJ2-2 | NA | NA | TRBV7-2 | CASSPGFTGELFF | TGTGCCAGCAGCCCAGGGTTCACCGGGGAGCTGTTTTTT
TRBJ1-1 | NA | NA | TRBV12-5 | CASGLFGPTGTRTITEAFF | TGTGCTAGTGGTTTGTTCGGACCTACCGGGACAAGGACGATCACTGAAGCTTTCTTT
TRBJ2-7 | TRBD2 | NA | TRBV7-2 | CASSAVQAGGYEQYF | TGTGCCAGCAGCGCGGTCCAAGCGGGAGGTTACGAGCAGTACTTC
TRBJ2-2 | NA | once | TRBV6-6 | CATSQGGELFF | TGTGCCACCTCCCAAGGCGGGGAGCTGTTTTTT
TRBJ1-5 | NA | NA | TRBV7-9 | CASSPGDQPQHF | TGTGCCAGCAGCCCCGGAGATCAGCCCCAGCATTTT
TRBJ2-1 | NA | NA | TRBV9 | CASGRDRSGDEQFF | TGTGCCAGCGGGAGAGATAGGTCGGGTGATGAGCAGTTCTTC
TRBJ2-7 | TRBD2 | few | TRBV27 | CASSFSGNSYEQYF | TGTGCCAGCAGTTTTAGCGGGAACTCCTACGAGCAGTACTTC
TRBJ2-1 | TRBD2 | NA | TRBV6-5 | CASRPEGLASDEQFF | TGTGCCAGCCGACCGGAGGGACTAGCGTCGGATGAGCAGTTCTTC
TRBJ1-2 | NA | NA | TRBV14 | CASSQERYGYTF | TGTGCCAGCAGCCAAGAACGCTATGGCTACACCTTC
TRBJ2-7 | NA | NA | TRBV19 | CASMGSAEQYF | TGTGCCAGTATGGGCAGCGCAGAGCAGTACTTC
TRBJ2-3 | TRBD2 | NA | TRBV15 | CATSIHYSGGTDTQYF | TGTGCCACCAGCATACATTATAGCGGGGGCACAGATACGCAGTATTTT
TRBJ2-7 | NA | NA | TRBV5-4 | CASSLDPGLYEQYF | TGTGCCAGCAGCTTGGATCCGGGGTTGTACGAGCAGTACTTC
TRBJ1-1 | NA | NA | TRBV7-9 | CASSFLTMNTEAFF | TGTGCCAGCAGCTTTCTAACAATGAACACTGAAGCTTTCTTT
TRBJ2-2 | NA | NA | TRBV5-6 | CASSAEIFGRGGELFF | TGTGCCAGCAGCGCGGAGATCTTTGGCAGAGGCGGGGAGCTGTTTTTT
TRBJ2-2 | TRBD2 | NA | TRBV6-6 | CASSYATGGGELFF | TGTGCCAGCAGTTACGCAACGGGGGGCGGGGAGCTGTTTTTT
TRBJ2-4 | TRBD2 | NA | TRBV6-1 | CASSSGRAAKNIQYF | TGTGCCAGCAGTAGCGGGAGGGCTGCCAAAAACATTCAGTACTTC
TRBJ2-4 | NA | NA | TRBV7-6 | CASSFPGINIQYF | TGTGCCAGCAGCTTTCCAGGCATAAACATTCAGTACTTC
TRBJ2-7 | TRBD1 | NA | TRBV28 | CASTLRGSYEQYF | TGTGCCAGCACCCTCAGGGGGTCCTACGAGCAGTACTTC
TRBJ2-2 | NA | NA | TRBV28 | CASSFRSGENTGELFF | TGTGCCAGCAGTTTCAGGTCCGGGGAAAACACCGGGGAGCTGTTTTTT
TRBJ1-4 | NA | NA | TRBV10-3 | CAIRWSLNEKLFF | TGTGCCATCAGGTGGAGCCTTAATGAAAAACTGTTTTTT
TRBJ2-7 | NA | NA | TRBV6-1 | CASSVGGPKEQYF | TGTGCCAGCAGTGTTGGTGGGCCCAAGGAGCAGTACTTC
TRBJ1-1 | NA | once | TRBV5-4 | CASSVDSYEAFF | TGTGCCAGCAGCGTTGACTCTTATGAAGCTTTCTTT
TRBJ2-1 | NA | once | TRBV1 | CTSPQYRNEQFF | TGCACCTCGCCCCAATATAGGAATGAGCAGTTCTTC
TRBJ2-1 | NA | NA | TRBV6-5 | CASSYEVNNEQFF | TGTGCCAGCAGTTACGAAGTAAACAATGAGCAGTTCTTC